These 9 T cell receptor beta chains came from one sample sequenced in a study of regulatory T cells in long-lasting Graves disease (dated by TCRdb to about 2021). Libraries were built with multiplex PCR. Sequencing was carried out with an Illumina HiSeq 4000. iRepertoire HTBI primers and Arm-PCR amplification of CDR3 regions were used to construct TCR beta libraries. TCRdb reran the public reads through fastp at Q25 and MiXCR, keeping productive beta chains. Entries that share a CDR3 protein sequence are merged under the most common genes and DNA. The sample has a few hundred thousand distinct CDR3 sequences on record, around a fifth of them singletons. Approximately 53% of the sample is taken by the ten largest. Sample time point, as interpreted from the label and publication: persistent/refractory GD, antithyroid drugs over 5 years with positive TRAb. RNA was extracted from PBMCs in TRIzol for both TCR sequencing and RNA sequencing.

This material consisted of peripheral blood mononuclear cells (PBMCs), taken when the disease was refractory, from a patient treated with antithyroid drugs. The receptors were gathered from a female donor with Graves disease.

This clonotype was recorded at least ten times. The chain combines TRBV28 with TRBJ1-2; unclear D gene. Between the trimmed V and J ends, which lost 5 bases and 2 bases, there was a span of 15 bases. CDR3 length: 15 amino acids. Per germline, CDR1 MDHEN and CDR2 SYDVKM. CDR3 amino acids: CASSPSAEGNYGYTF. For the CDR3, the DNA is TGTGCCAGCAGTCCTTCAGCGGAGGGAAACTATGGCTACACCTTC.

This clonotype showed up just a few times. CDR3 in amino acids: CASSYSKLLRENTGELFF. In DNA form, the CDR3 reads TGTGCCAGCAGTTACTCGAAGCTGTTGCGGGAGAACACCGGGGAGCTGTTTTTT. The V call is TRBV6-5, the J call TRBJ2-2; a weak D match, TRBD2 (6 bases). Trimming shortened V by 0 bases and J by 1 base, and 15 bases separated the two germline ends. This CDR3 has 18 amino acids. The V gene's germline CDR1 is MNHEY and CDR2 SVGAGI.

This clonotype has at least ten counts. The gene calls are TRBV19 and TRBJ2-5; TRBD2 might be the D (6 bases). This CDR3 is built from 15 residues. V was pared by 5 bases and J by 5 bases, with 18 bases between. Germline V gene data show CDR1 as LNHDA and CDR2 as SQIVND (reference sequence). CDR3 protein: CASSGTSSWAETQYF. DNA of the CDR3: TGTGCCAGTAGTGGGACTTCTAGTTGGGCGGAGACCCAGTACTTC.

This sequence joins TRBV5-1 and TRBJ1-4; no reliable D call. V was cut by 4 bases and J by 7 bases, with 17 bases left in between. Germline loops: CDR1 SGHRS, CDR2 YFSETQ. CDR3 size: 15 residues. The CDR3 is CASSVLDGGVEKLFF. DNA of the CDR3: TGCGCCAGCAGCGTGCTCGACGGTGGAGTTGAAAAACTGTTTTTT.

The V call is TRBV5-1, the J call TRBJ2-5, with D perhaps being TRBD1 or TRBD2 (5 bases each). Germline assignment: CDR1 SGHRS and CDR2 YFSETQ. The length of the CDR3 is 15 residues. Deletions cut 2 bases from V and 5 bases from J, with 16 bases between. Written as DNA, the CDR3 is TGCGCCAGCAGCTTCTGGGCCAGGGAGCGGGAGACCCAGTACTTC. Translating it yields CASSFWARERETQYF.

The CDR3 sequence: CSVLASGTQETQYF. For the CDR3, the DNA is TGCAGTGTTTTGGCTAGCGGAACCCAAGAGACCCAGTACTTC. The chain couples TRBV20-1 to TRBJ2-5; TRBD2 matches 7 bases. J lost 1 base, V lost 7 bases, and 9 bases had no gene match. Germline CDR1 reads DFQATT; CDR2 reads SNEGSKA (reference sequence). The CDR3 extends over 14 amino acids.

In its sample, this clonotype was seen a few times. Here the CDR3 reads CASSQSNLGPDTQYF. The CDR3, as DNA: TGTGCCAGCAGCCAATCCAATCTAGGGCCAGATACGCAGTATTTT. The chain has TRBV3-1 and TRBJ2-3, with unresolved D. In germline, CDR1 is LGHDT, CDR2 YNNKEL (reference sequence). Between the trimmed V and J ends, which lost 2 bases and 4 bases, there was a span of 13 bases. The CDR3 has 15 amino acids.

In this sample, this clonotype turned up many times. The gene calls are TRBV28 and TRBJ2-2; D gene ambiguous. Germline CDR1 reads MDHEN; CDR2 reads SYDVKM. The CDR3 consists of 15 residues. Trimming removed 6 bases at V and 2 bases at J, with 13 bases between. CDR3: CASRAGPTNTGELFF. CDR3 DNA sequence: TGTGCCAGCAGGGCCGGACCGACTAACACCGGGGAGCTGTTTTTT.

V and J are TRBV16 and TRBJ1-3; no firm D call. Germline CDR1 and CDR2: KGHSY and FQNENV. This CDR3 comprises 16 residues. V lost 2 bases and J 0 bases, leaving 11 bases between the germline ends. The CDR3, as DNA: TGTGCCAGCAGCCAAGTCGCGACATACTCTGGAAACACCATATATTTT. This sequence encodes CASSQVATYSGNTIYF.